The present T cell receptor (beta chain) was sequenced within a study of blood T cell repertoires in COVID-19. Sequenced by immunoSEQ multiplex PCR; TCRdb stores in-frame clones only, minus some. Here the sample spans about 90,000 clones, over 70% being singletons. CDR1 and CDR2 (germline): MDHEN, SYDVKM. V was pared by 3 bases and J by 7 bases, with 5 bases of the junction left unmatched. There are 13 residues in the CDR3. This chain connects TRBV28 to TRBJ2-7; 8 bases align to TRBD1. The source is a woman older than 75 with active or convalescent COVID-19. Sequencing used peripheral blood. This CDR3 reads CASSFWTGPEQYF. The CDR3 DNA is TGTGCCAGCAGTTTTTGGACAGGGCCTGAGCAGTACTTC.